These T cell receptor beta chains were read from a single sample in a study of shared clonotypes between healthy human individuals. The method was immunoSEQ multiplex PCR; TCRdb's version includes in-frame clones alone and lacks a portion of them. In the table there are about 2,500,000 clones, more than 80% of which are singletons. The specimen sequenced was naive CD4+ T cells sorted from blood. The receptors here all came from a man between 18 and 29 years old in good health. CDR3s include the opening cysteine and the closing phenylalanine or tryptophan. D genes are given only for firm matches. Size is stated for part of the rows, as once, few or many counts, or as a class when the clone is expanded.

>-|once|TRBJ1-2|TRBV29-1
CSVQTYGYTF
TGCAGCGTCCAAACGTATGGCTACACCTTC
>-|few|TRBJ1-1|TRBV5-1
CASSLGGLNTEAFF
TGCGCCAGCAGCTTGGGAGGTTTGAACACTGAAGCTTTCTTT
>-|once|TRBJ1-4|TRBV4-3
CASSQDGAGGGEKLFF
TGCGCCAGCAGCCAAGATGGAGCGGGGGGCGGCGAAAAACTGTTTTTT
>TRBD1|-|TRBJ2-7|TRBV7-2
CASSYPTGHEQYF
TGTGCCAGCAGCTACCCGACAGGGCACGAGCAGTACTTC
>-|-|TRBJ2-5|TRBV21-1
CASSKVPRWRETQYF
TGTGCCAGCAGCAAAGTCCCGCGGTGGCGAGAGACCCAGTACTTC
>-|-|TRBJ1-6|TRBV6-1
CASSGPLILGSLGNSPLHF
TGTGCCAGCAGTGGACCGCTAATCTTAGGGTCCCTCGGGAATTCACCCCTCCACTTT
>-|-|TRBJ2-1|TRBV7-9
CASSWGRGYYEQFF
TGTGCCAGCAGCTGGGGGAGAGGGTATTATGAGCAGTTCTTC
>-|-|TRBJ2-3|TRBV11-3
CASSLGRLDTDTQYF
TGTGCCAGCAGCTTAGGGCGTCTTGACACAGATACGCAGTATTTT
>-|-|TRBJ2-5|TRBV18
CASSPRAGEYETQYF
TGTGCCAGCTCACCAAGGGCAGGGGAGTATGAGACCCAGTACTTC
>-|-|TRBJ1-1|TRBV28
CASSLPPQGRVNTEAFF
TGTGCCAGCAGTTTACCCCCCCAGGGGAGGGTGAACACTGAAGCTTTCTTT
>-|-|TRBJ1-4|TRBV25-1
CASSAQARNEKLFF
TGTGCCAGCAGTGCCCAGGCCCGGAATGAAAAACTGTTTTTT
>TRBD2|-|TRBJ2-5|TRBV7-2
CASRRGIPGETQYF
TGTGCCAGTAGGCGGGGGATCCCCGGGGAGACCCAGTACTTC
>-|-|TRBJ1-1|TRBV11-1
CASRDFGGDTEAFF
TGTGCCAGCAGGGACTTTGGAGGCGACACTGAAGCTTTCTTT
>TRBD1|-|TRBJ2-5|TRBV30
CGGRGQETQYF
TGCGGAGGCAGGGGGCAAGAGACCCAGTACTTC
>-|-|TRBJ2-4|TRBV2
CASSGSGNIQYF
TGTGCCAGCAGTGGGTCGGGAAACATTCAGTACTTC
>-|-|TRBJ1-5|TRBV6-6
CASSYSGHQPQHF
TGTGCCAGCAGTTACTCGGGTCATCAGCCCCAGCATTTT